This entry lists 16 T cell receptor beta chains sequenced from one sample in a study of blood T cell repertoires in COVID-19. Libraries were prepared by immunoSEQ multiplex PCR; TCRdb keeps only in-frame clonotypes and omits some of them. The sample has roughly 180,000 clones, approximately 85% seen once. Sequencing was carried out using peripheral blood. Every receptor here comes from a woman aged 60-75 years with acute or convalescent COVID-19.

The chain joins TRBV7-9 to TRBJ2-2; the D is unclear. V shed 6 bases and J shed 5 bases, with 7 bases lying between them. The CDR3 is 12 residues long. Germline values: CDR1 SEHNR, CDR2 FQNEAQ (reference sequence). The CDR3 loop reads CASRLRTGELFF. CDR3 sequence (DNA): TGTGCCAGCAGGCTTCGGACCGGGGAGCTGTTTTTT.

This clone was recorded only once. The chain combines TRBV5-6 with TRBJ2-7; TRBD1 aligns across 10 bases. Germline V lookup: CDR1 SGHDT, CDR2 YYEEEE. V dropped 4 bases and J dropped 1; count of bases not matched to a gene: 5. The CDR3 extends over 15 amino acids. Here the CDR3 reads CASSAGQGWSYEQYV. CDR3 sequence (DNA): TGTGCCAGCAGCGCGGGACAGGGGTGGTCCTACGAGCAGTACGTC.

In regard to this clone: In the same sample, other DNA sequences code for this CDR3. The chain links TRBV4-2 to TRBJ2-3; TRBD2 agrees at 11 bases. This CDR3 has 15 amino acids. CDR1 is LGHNA and CDR2 is YNFKEQ in the germline V gene. Unmatched junction bases numbered 0, after V lost 1 base and J lost 3 bases. The CDR3 loop reads CASSQGLAGTDTQYF. The DNA of the CDR3 is TGTGCCAGCAGCCAAGGACTAGCGGGAACAGATACGCAGTATTTT.

This clone was seen only a few times. This chain links TRBV29-1 with TRBJ1-1; possibly TRBD1 for D (5 bases). CDR3 length: 12 residues. Germline V gene lookup returns CDR1 SQVTM and CDR2 ANQGSEA. Deletions cut 5 bases from V and 7 bases from J, with 14 bases between. This chain's CDR3 is CSVPPQGGEAFF. CDR3 in DNA: TGCAGCGTTCCCCCCCAGGGAGGTGAAGCTTTCTTT.

CDR3 protein: CATSDSGQLEQYF. The CDR3, as DNA: TGTGCCACCAGTGATTCGGGACAGCTCGAGCAGTACTTC. The chain is built from TRBV24-1 and TRBJ2-7; 7 bases align to TRBD1. Trimming at V came to 2 bases and at J to 6 bases, leaving 3 bases not matched to a gene. The length of the CDR3 is 13 residues. CDR1 is KGHDR and CDR2 is SFDVKD in the germline V gene.

The V gene is TRBV6-4, the J gene TRBJ1-1, with a weak D call TRBD1 (6 bases). CDR1 and CDR2 (germline): MRHNA, SNTAGT. The CDR3 is 17 amino acids. Trimming took off 7 bases at V and 1 base at J, with 22 bases between the two ends. CDR3 coding DNA: TGTGCCAGCACCTCTTTCCCGGACAGTAGTGCGAACACTGAAGCTTTCTTT. Protein sequence: CASTSFPDSSANTEAFF.

This clone was counted a single time. The V and J genes are TRBV19 and TRBJ1-5, with D possibly TRBD1 on 5 matching bases. Germline lookup yields CDR1 LNHDA and CDR2 SQIVND (reference sequence). V gave up 4 bases and J gave up 0 bases, with 16 bases separating them. The CDR3 runs to 17 residues. The CDR3 is CASSNHQTAYSNQPQHF. The CDR3 DNA reads as TGTGCCAGTAGTAATCACCAGACAGCTTATAGCAATCAGCCCCAGCATTTT.

This clone was observed a few times. The chain combines TRBV9 with TRBJ2-5, with 10 nucleotides matching TRBD2. Per germline, CDR1 SGDLS and CDR2 YYNGEE. Trimming at V came to 3 bases and at J to 5 bases, leaving 7 bases not matched to a gene. This CDR3 is built from 15 residues. CDR3 in DNA: TGTGCCAGCAGCGATCGGACTAGCGGAGTTGAGACCCAGTACTTC. This sequence encodes CASSDRTSGVETQYF.

J is TRBJ1-1 and V is TRBV3-1 (or the pseudogene TRBV3-2), with D tentatively TRBD1 (6 bases). V lost 2 bases and J 0 bases, leaving 16 bases between the germline ends. This CDR3 is 17 amino acids long. Germline V gene lookup returns CDR1 LGHDT and CDR2 YNNKEL (reference sequence). The DNA of the CDR3 is TGTGCCAGCAGCCAACTTACAGGGCGCCCTATGAACACTGAAGCTTTCTTT. This translates into CASSQLTGRPMNTEAFF.

The chain has TRBV20-1 and TRBJ2-7; TRBD2 aligns across 9 bases. V was clipped by 6 bases and J by 7 bases; unmatched bases: 10. CDR3 length equals 13 residues. Germline values: CDR1 DFQATT, CDR2 SNEGSKA (reference sequence). The CDR3, as DNA: TGCAGTGCAAGTGTGGGCGGGAGGGGAGAGCAGTACGTC. Amino acids: CSASVGGRGEQYV.

The rearrangement uses TRBV10-2 and TRBJ2-5, with unresolved D. There are 12 residues in the CDR3. Germline assignment: CDR1 WSHSY and CDR2 SAAADI. V lost 5 bases and J 5 bases, leaving 9 bases between the germline ends. The DNA of the CDR3 is TGCGCCAGCAGTCGAAACTGGGAGACCCAGTACTTC. It codes for CASSRNWETQYF.

This chain links TRBV3-1 (or the pseudogene TRBV3-2) with TRBJ2-5; tentatively, D is TRBD2 (5 bases). Trimming removed 5 bases from V and 4 bases from J, with 23 bases in between. This CDR3 has 17 residues. Germline CDR1 is LGHDT and CDR2 is YNNKEL (reference sequence). DNA for the CDR3: TGTGCCAGCAGCAACCCCCCAGTCCTCACAGAGGGAGAGACCCAGTACTTC. It specifies CASSNPPVLTEGETQYF.

The CDR3 is CASSTSRQGRSYEQYF. The CDR3 coding sequence is TGTGCCAGTAGCACATCCCGACAGGGGAGGAGTTACGAGCAGTACTTC. J is TRBJ2-7 and V is TRBV19, with 8 bases fitting TRBD1. Germline CDR1 reads LNHDA; CDR2 reads SQIVND (reference sequence). The trim removed 6 bases at V and 4 bases at J, leaving 14 bases unmatched. This CDR3 is 16 amino acids long.

This clone was counted ten times or more. The chain employs TRBV5-8 and TRBJ1-4; 7 bases agree with TRBD1. The CDR3 length is 15 residues. Unmatched junction bases numbered 10, after V lost 4 bases and J lost 7 bases. Germline-derived CDR1 and CDR2 are SGHTS and YDEGEE. The CDR3 region has the DNA TGTGCCAGCAGCAATGGACAGGCTGGTGGTGAAAAACTGTTTTTT. Translated, it gives CASSNGQAGGEKLFF.

This clone turned up a few times. The genes are TRBV2 and TRBJ2-1; TRBD2 matches 9 bases. The CDR3 extends over 15 amino acids. V shed 6 bases and J 2 bases; nucleotides not matched to a gene: 5. Germline-derived CDR1 and CDR2 are SNHLY and FYNNEI. The CDR3 here is CASRVAGDAYNEQFF. The CDR3 coding sequence is TGTGCCAGCAGAGTAGCGGGAGACGCCTACAATGAGCAGTTCTTC.

The chain links TRBV6-5 to TRBJ1-5; possibly TRBD1 for D (5 bases). This CDR3 is built from 16 residues. V lost 3 bases and J lost 6, with 18 bases in between. The germline CDR1 and CDR2 sequences are MNHEY and SVGAGI. The DNA for the CDR3 is TGTGCCAGCAGTTATGCCGGCCCGACCGGGGGTCAGCCCCAGCATTTT. This gives the protein CASSYAGPTGGQPQHF.